One and the same sample provided the 17 T cell receptor beta chains below, sequenced in a study of beta chain features in type 1 diabetes. Expressed TCRB transcripts were sequenced after all isolated RNA was converted to cDNA. Data came from immunoSEQ multiplex PCR; TCRdb stores just in-frame clones and leaves some out. This sample has fewer than 550,000 clones; 11% occur once, and the top ten carry about 0.045%. Input material: naive CD4+ T cells from blood. Receptors originate from a woman aged 18-30 years in good health.

This clone was observed a few times. The genes are TRBV20-1 and TRBJ2-1, with D uncertain. Germline CDR1 DFQATT, CDR2 SNEGSKA (reference sequence). This CDR3 contains 10 residues. Trimming shortened V by 8 bases and J by 3 bases, and 5 bases separated the two germline ends. CDR3 residues: CSWNYNEQFF. CDR3 nucleotide sequence: TGCAGTTGGAACTACAATGAGCAGTTCTTC.

In its sample, this clone was seen a few times. This specimen includes other DNA sequences encoding the same CDR3. The V and J genes are TRBV5-1 and TRBJ2-5, with D uncertain. Trimming stripped 2 bases from V and 5 bases from J, with 7 bases between. This CDR3 contains 12 residues. CDR1 SGHRS and CDR2 YFSETQ come from the germline V gene. DNA of the CDR3: TGCGCCAGCAGCTTCGGTGGGGAGACCCAGTACTTC. The encoded protein is CASSFGGETQYF.

This clone occurred many times. The chain uses TRBV10-3 and TRBJ2-7, with D perhaps TRBD2 (5 bases). This CDR3 region has 15 residues. CDR1 is ENHRY, CDR2 SYGVKD, per germline. The V end was cut by 3 bases, the J end by 5 bases, with 17 bases between. CDR3 residues: CAISDTGSPSDEQYF. CDR3 DNA sequence: TGTGCCATCAGTGATACGGGATCACCTTCGGACGAGCAGTACTTC.

The sample holds a few counts of this clone. This rearrangement joins TRBV28 to TRBJ2-5, with a possible D match to TRBD1 (6 bases). CDR1 and CDR2 (germline): MDHEN, SYDVKM. The CDR3 contains 14 residues. The V and J ends lost 5 bases and 4 bases respectively, with 14 bases between them. Written as DNA, the CDR3 is TGTGCCAGCAGTACATACAGGGATTTAGAGACCCAGTACTTC. Amino acid sequence: CASSTYRDLETQYF.

This clone was recorded a few times. The chain employs TRBV5-4 and TRBJ2-1; TRBD2 matches at 8 bases. The trim removed 3 bases at V and 2 bases at J, leaving 7 bases unmatched. The CDR3 runs to 16 residues. Germline V gives CDR1 SGHNT, CDR2 YYREEE (reference sequence). For the CDR3, the DNA is TGTGCCAGCAGCTCCACCGGGACTAGTCCCTACAATGAGCAGTTCTTC. Protein product: CASSSTGTSPYNEQFF.

The V and J genes are TRBV18 and TRBJ2-3; D is perhaps TRBD2 (6 bases). This CDR3 contains 15 residues. V lost 1 base, J lost 6 bases, and 14 bases lay in between. The germline CDR1 and CDR2 sequences are KGHSH and LQKENI. Written as DNA, the CDR3 is TGTGCCAGCTCACCACGGATAGTGAGCGGGGATACGCAGTATTTT. It encodes CASSPRIVSGDTQYF.

This clone was detected only a few times. This chain uses TRBV28 with TRBJ1-2, with D possibly TRBD1 on 6 matching bases. Trimming took 5 bases from V and 5 from J, leaving 21 bases between them. The CDR3 has 16 residues. The germline V gene encodes CDR1 MDHEN and CDR2 SYDVKM. DNA of the CDR3: TGTGCCAGCAGTCCCCAGCAAACTCAGGGGCGGTATGGCTACACCTTC. Translated: CASSPQQTQGRYGYTF.

This clone was observed a handful of times. The rearrangement links TRBV29-1 to TRBJ1-5, with D perhaps matching TRBD1 (6 bases). The CDR3 consists of 13 residues. From germline, CDR1 is SQVTM and CDR2 ANQGSEA. The germline V and J ends were trimmed by 6 bases and 1 base, with 10 bases remaining between them. The CDR3 DNA is TGCAGCGTCATGACAGGAAGCAATCAGCCCCAGCATTTT. Translated, it gives CSVMTGSNQPQHF.

The chain joins TRBV7-2 to TRBJ2-1, with 11 bases identical to TRBD2. The junction had 5 bases not matched to a gene; V was cut back by 2 bases and J by 11 bases. Germline lookup yields CDR1 SGHTA and CDR2 FQGNSA. The CDR3 is made up of 14 amino acids. This CDR3 reads CASSLLTSGDQQFF. The CDR3 DNA follows: TGTGCCAGCAGCTTATTGACTAGCGGGGACCAGCAGTTCTTC.

This clone was observed a few times. Other DNA variants within this sample encode the same CDR3. The gene calls are TRBV6-5 and TRBJ2-7; D gene uncertain. Trimming took off 2 bases at V and 4 bases at J, with 3 bases between the two ends. The CDR3 sequence is 11 residues long. Germline V gene sequence: CDR1 MNHEY, CDR2 SVGAGI. DNA of the CDR3: TGTGCCAGCAGTTACCTGTACGAGCAGTACTTC. It codes for CASSYLYEQYF.

The rearrangement links TRBV28 to TRBJ2-7; D call uncertain. Trimming left V 8 bases short and J 3 bases short, with 8 bases between. The CDR3 spans 11 residues. Germline CDR1 is MDHEN and CDR2 is SYDVKM. CDR3 bases: TGTGCCAGCGGCGACAACTACGAGCAGTACGTC. Its protein is CASGDNYEQYV.

The rearrangement joins TRBV4-2 to TRBJ2-1, with TRBD2 matching over 9 bases. This CDR3 spans 17 amino acids. Germline V gene data show CDR1 as LGHNA and CDR2 as YNFKEQ. Trimming at V came to 4 bases and at J to 6 bases, leaving 13 bases not matched to a gene. CDR3 coding DNA: TGTGCCAGCAGCCGACTGGAAGGGACTAGCTCCGCCAATGAGCAGTTCTTC. Protein product: CASSRLEGTSSANEQFF.

The chain links TRBV28 to TRBJ2-1; D may correspond to TRBD1 or TRBD2 (5 bases each). Trimming took 7 bases from V and 15 from J, leaving 16 bases between them. Germline lookup yields CDR1 MDHEN and CDR2 SYDVKM. This CDR3 is 11 amino acids long. The CDR3 here is CASTVRGQGFF. In DNA, the CDR3 is TGTGCCAGCACCGTTCGGGGCCAGGGGTTCTTC.

The V and J genes are TRBV5-1 and TRBJ2-7, with no clear D. Germline assignment: CDR1 SGHRS and CDR2 YFSETQ. The germline V and J ends were trimmed by 0 bases and 3 bases, with 13 bases remaining between them. This CDR3 is built from 15 residues. In DNA form, the CDR3 reads TGCGCCAGCAGCTTGGGTACGTCGGCTGACTACGAGCAGTACGTC. It codes for CASSLGTSADYEQYV.

This clone turned up a few times. This chain connects TRBV27 to TRBJ2-6; D gene unclear. The V gene lost 7 bases and the J gene lost 2 bases, with 12 bases spanning the gap. This CDR3 is 15 amino acids long. Germline-derived CDR1 and CDR2 are MNHEY and SMNVEV (reference sequence). The CDR3: CASTHLRPGANVLTF. As DNA, the CDR3 is TGTGCCAGCACCCACTTACGCCCTGGGGCCAACGTCCTGACTTTC.

This clone was counted between two and nine times. The CDR3 loop is CASSPGWTEAFF. CDR3 sequence (DNA): TGTGCCAGCAGCCCCGGTTGGACTGAAGCTTTCTTT. The genes are TRBV13 and TRBJ1-1; D is ambiguous. In germline, CDR1 is PRHDT, CDR2 FYEKMQ (reference sequence). The germline V and J ends were trimmed by 5 bases and 5 bases, with 9 bases remaining between them. The CDR3 totals 12 residues.

This clone occurred a few times. The chain combines TRBV7-8 with TRBJ2-7; D uncertain. V was pared by 0 bases and J by 6 bases, with 12 bases between. From germline, CDR1 is SGHVS and CDR2 FQNEAQ. The CDR3 contains 14 residues. This CDR3 is CASSLAGRVSEQYF. As DNA, the CDR3 is TGTGCCAGCAGCTTAGCAGGGCGAGTGAGCGAGCAGTACTTC.